This TCR beta chain was recorded in a study of cytomegalovirus exposure and HLA in healthy donors. This CDR3 region has 15 residues. Germline V gives CDR1 SGHRS, CDR2 YFSETQ. V lost 2 bases and J lost 4; bases outside the gene matches: 5. Concerning this clone: Antigen unknown.

Study results and caveats: An analysis was carried out at a later point. It showed that HLA-associated TCR beta chains were more clonally expanded than equally common non-associated chains.

It was with 60 Vbeta and 13 Jbeta primers that the PCR ran. Profiled with immunoSEQ multiplex PCR; TCRdb holds only in-frame clones, not every one. In the table there are 150,000 or so clones, about 77% of which are singletons. The source material was PBMCs. The source is a female donor in good health and CMV-seronegative. The chain is built from TRBV5-1 and TRBJ1-1, with TRBD1 identical over 10 bases. The CDR3 reads CASSFTGTGVTEAFF. The CDR3 DNA follows: TGCGCCAGCAGCTTTACCGGGACAGGGGTCACTGAAGCTTTCTTT.